These 27 T cell receptor beta chains were sequenced from one sample in a study of vaccination effects on CD4 cells after COVID-19. These receptors have no known antigen. Sequencing followed a ViraFEST assay step that expanded antigen-specific CD4+ T cells with viral peptide pools. On roughly day 10 of culture, CD4+ T cells were separated out. Absence of prior SARS-CoV-2 infection characterized the vaccine recipients, who showed negative nucleocapsid antibodies. Profiled with immunoSEQ multiplex PCR; TCRdb holds only in-frame clones, not every one. The repertoire holds 73,000 or so clones, with around 76% as singletons. The specimen comprised CD4+ T cells from PBMCs cultured with SARS-CoV-2 spike peptides, sampled before COVID-19 vaccination. The receptors stem from a human donor who received a COVID-19 vaccine.

In its sample, this clone was seen a few times. This sequence joins TRBV14 and TRBJ2-1; D may match TRBD1 or TRBD2 (6 bases each). Trimming shortened V by 2 bases and J by 7 bases, and 12 bases separated the two germline ends. The CDR3 is 14 residues long. Germline V gene data show CDR1 as SGHDN and CDR2 as FVKESK. CDR3 region: CASSQWGAGNEQFF. CDR3 sequence (DNA): TGTGCCAGCAGCCAATGGGGGGCCGGTAATGAGCAGTTCTTC.

The chain has TRBV11-2 and TRBJ2-7; TRBD2 matches 7 bases. The CDR3 runs to 13 residues. Germline CDR1 SGHAT, CDR2 FQNNGV. The V segment lost 4 bases and the J segment 2 bases; nucleotides outside the gene matches: 2. The CDR3 DNA follows: TGTGCCAGCAGCTCGAGCGGGGCCTACGAGCAGTACGTC. It specifies CASSSSGAYEQYV.

The chain has TRBV20-1 and TRBJ2-5; D ambiguous. The CDR3 runs to 11 residues. Germline CDR1 and CDR2: DFQATT and SNEGSKA (reference sequence). V gave up 3 bases and J gave up 6 bases, with 8 bases separating them. The CDR3 nucleotides are TGCAGTGCTAGGAGTGGCCAGACCCAGTACTTC. Protein sequence: CSARSGQTQYF.

This clone showed up just a few times. The rearrangement uses TRBV7-2 and TRBJ1-2; D perhaps matches TRBD1 (6 bases). V lost 1 base to trimming and J lost 3 bases, with 9 bases between them. This CDR3 comprises 14 residues. CDR1 is SGHTA, CDR2 FQGNSA, per germline. The CDR3 loop is CASSLDRDYYGYTF. CDR3 sequence (DNA): TGTGCCAGCAGCTTAGACAGGGACTACTATGGCTACACCTTC.

The rearrangement joins TRBV5-1 to TRBJ1-2; D gene ambiguous. The CDR3 runs to 13 residues. The V gene's germline CDR1 is SGHRS and CDR2 YFSETQ. Deletions cut 2 bases from V and 2 bases from J, with 7 bases between. CDR3 DNA: TGCGCCAGCAGCTTAAGATTAAACTATGGCTACACCTTC. Encoded protein: CASSLRLNYGYTF.

V usage is TRBV2 and J usage is TRBJ1-2; no reliable D call. Germline-derived CDR1 and CDR2 are SNHLY and FYNNEI. The CDR3 is 13 residues long. The germline V and J ends were trimmed by 4 bases and 0 bases, with 6 bases remaining between them. The chain's CDR3 is CASSVLTNYGYTF. CDR3 nucleotide sequence: TGTGCCAGCAGTGTGTTAACTAACTATGGCTACACCTTC.

This clone has only one observation. The chain couples TRBV2 to TRBJ1-2; D call uncertain. Trimming stripped 5 bases from V and 0 bases from J, with 10 bases between. The CDR3 is 14 residues long. Germline V CDR1 and CDR2: SNHLY, FYNNEI. The CDR3 region is CASSPLNPNYGYTF. For the CDR3, the DNA is TGTGCCAGCAGTCCCCTGAACCCTAACTATGGCTACACCTTC.

The chain links TRBV10-3 to TRBJ1-1; tentative D call: TRBD1 (6 bases). V was shortened by 10 bases and J by 0 bases, with 18 bases between the two germline ends. In germline, CDR1 is ENHRY, CDR2 SYGVKD. CDR3 size: 15 residues. CDR3 sequence (DNA): TGTGCCACCAGGGGACAATCAGGTATGAACACTGAAGCTTTCTTT. Translating gives CATRGQSGMNTEAFF.

The chain couples TRBV5-1 to TRBJ2-5; TRBD2 agrees at 9 bases. V lost 0 bases to trimming and J lost 4 bases; unmatched junction nucleotides: 7. In germline, CDR1 is SGHRS, CDR2 YFSETQ. This CDR3 region has 16 residues. The CDR3 DNA reads TGCGCCAGCAGCTTGGGCGGGGGGGCCTGGGGAGAGACCCAGTACTTC. Translating it yields CASSLGGGAWGETQYF.

The chain joins TRBV18 to TRBJ2-1; tentatively, D is TRBD2 (6 bases). In germline, CDR1 is KGHSH, CDR2 LQKENI. The ends were cut back, 2 bases at V and 4 bases at J, with 9 bases in the middle. The CDR3 is 14 amino acids. As DNA, the CDR3 is TGTGCCAGCTCACCATCGGCGGGGTACAATGAGCAGTTCTTC. It specifies CASSPSAGYNEQFF.

This chain connects TRBV20-1 to TRBJ1-2, with unresolved D. V dropped 2 bases and J dropped 2 bases, with 0 bases sitting between them. The CDR3 covers 10 residues. The germline CDR1 and CDR2 sequences are DFQATT and SNEGSKA (reference sequence). In DNA, the CDR3 is TGCAGTGCTAGAAACTATGGCTACACCTTC. Translated: CSARNYGYTF.

The rearrangement joins TRBV9 to TRBJ1-1, with D unclear. The CDR3 covers 13 residues. V was trimmed by 0 bases and J by 5 bases, leaving 8 bases between them. Germline CDR1 SGDLS, CDR2 YYNGEE. Written as DNA, the CDR3 is TGTGCCAGCAGCGTAGATCGGGTTACTGAAGCTTTCTTT. The encoded protein is CASSVDRVTEAFF.

V is TRBV5-6 and J is TRBJ1-1; 7 bases agree with TRBD1. V dropped 6 bases and J dropped 0; count of bases not matched to a gene: 8. Germline V gene data show CDR1 as SGHDT and CDR2 as YYEEEE. The CDR3 runs 15 residues. The CDR3 DNA reads as TGTGCCAGCACCAAAACCGGGACAGTGAACACTGAAGCTTTCTTT. Its translation: CASTKTGTVNTEAFF.

This clone was seen only once. The chain combines TRBV21-1 with TRBJ1-1. TRBV21-1 is a recognized pseudogene. The CDR3 is made up of 15 amino acids. CDR3 protein: CASVCFLRRDTEAFF. CDR3 sequence (DNA): TGTGCCAGCGTTTGCTTCCTAAGGAGGGACACTGAAGCTTTCTTT.

This chain links TRBV11-2 with TRBJ1-1; D gene ambiguous. V was clipped by 2 bases and J by 1 base, with 8 bases between them. This CDR3 is built from 14 residues. The germline CDR1 and CDR2 sequences are SGHAT and FQNNGV. CDR3 nucleotide sequence: TGTGCCAGCAGCTTAAATTTCGCGAACACTGAAGCTTTCTTT. It specifies CASSLNFANTEAFF. Full variable domain (missing parts from reference TRBV11-2 and TRBJ1-1): EAGVAQSPRYKIIEKRQSVAFWCNPISGHATLYWYQQILGQGPKLLIQFQNNGVVDDSQLPKDRFSAERLKGVDSTLKIQPAKLEDSAVYLCASSLNFANTEAFFGQGTRLTVV.

This clone has just one count. The chain carries TRBV5-1 and TRBJ2-3; 13 nucleotides align to TRBD2. Trimming removed 4 bases from V and 6 bases from J; junction bases left unmatched: 5. The length of the CDR3 is 15 residues. CDR1 and CDR2 (germline): SGHRS, YFSETQ. In DNA, the CDR3 is TGCGCCAGCAGCCATACTAGCGGGGGGGAGGATACGCAGTATTTT. Protein: CASSHTSGGEDTQYF.

The chain uses TRBV27 and TRBJ2-3; D call uncertain. The CDR3 length is 14 residues. Trimming removed 5 bases from V and 1 base from J, with 10 bases in between. Germline CDR1 reads MNHEY; CDR2 reads SMNVEV (reference sequence). The CDR3 spells CASSITEGTDTQYF. CDR3 in DNA: TGTGCCAGCAGTATTACAGAAGGCACAGATACGCAGTATTTT.

This rearrangement joins TRBV18 to TRBJ2-4; the D gene is possibly TRBD2 (5 bases). Trimming pared 3 bases from V and 3 bases from J, leaving 12 bases between. From germline, CDR1 is KGHSH and CDR2 LQKENI. The CDR3 is 15 residues long. The CDR3 sequence is CASSPSRVDKNIQYF. CDR3 in DNA: TGTGCCAGCTCACCTTCGCGGGTAGACAAAAACATTCAGTACTTC.

The chain is built from TRBV5-8 and TRBJ1-3, with D possibly TRBD1 on 6 matching bases. CDR1 and CDR2 from the germline V gene are SGHTS and YDEGEE. The V end was cut by 7 bases, the J end by 3 bases, with 11 bases between. CDR3 length: 13 amino acids. The CDR3 nucleotides read TGTGCCAGCGGGACATTGAGTGGAAACACCATATATTTT. This gives the protein CASGTLSGNTIYF.

This clone was observed a few times. V and J are TRBV6-1 and TRBJ2-7; TRBD1 aligns across 10 bases. Germline-derived CDR1 and CDR2 are MNHNS and SASEGT. The CDR3 is made up of 15 amino acids. Trimming took 3 bases from V and 1 from J; bases not matched to a gene: 3. CDR3 sequence (DNA): TGTGCCAGCAGTGATCGGGACAGGGGTTCCTACGAGCAGTACGTC. It yields the protein CASSDRDRGSYEQYV.

This chain uses TRBV7-8 with TRBJ2-1; 10 nucleotides align to TRBD1. Losses at the gene ends were 5 bases for V and 7 bases for J; bases not matched to a gene: 14. This CDR3 has 17 amino acids. Germline V lookup: CDR1 SGHVS, CDR2 FQNEAQ. The CDR3 here is CASSPRPGQGPRNEQFF. For the CDR3, the DNA is TGTGCCAGCAGCCCCCGTCCGGGACAGGGGCCAAGGAATGAGCAGTTCTTC.

V gene TRBV6-5 combines with J gene TRBJ2-3; D gene unclear. The germline CDR1 and CDR2 sequences are MNHEY and SVGAGI. The CDR3 is made up of 13 amino acids. The V gene lost 2 bases and the J gene lost 8 bases, with 11 bases spanning the gap. CDR3 in amino acids: CASSYALVGTQYF. The CDR3 DNA reads TGTGCCAGCAGTTACGCTTTGGTGGGTACGCAGTATTTT.

The J gene is TRBJ2-5, the V gene TRBV29-1, with TRBD2 as a possible D gene (6 bases). Looked up from germline, CDR1 is SQVTM and CDR2 is ANQGSEA. V lost 7 bases to trimming and J lost 2 bases, with 8 bases between them. This CDR3 is built from 11 residues. The CDR3 reads CSAGLQETQYF. CDR3 nucleotide sequence: TGCAGCGCTGGACTACAAGAGACCCAGTACTTC. Combining the CDR3 with reference TRBV29-1 and TRBJ2-5 gives the whole variable domain SAVISQKPSRDICQRGTSLTIQCQVDSQVTMMFWYRQQPGQSLTLIATANQGSEATYESGFVIDKFPISRPNLTFSTLTVSNMSPEDSSIYLCSAGLQETQYFGPGTRLLVL.

The table lists this clone with a few counts. Here the CDR3 reads CASSMWGDYGYTF. The CDR3 DNA sequence: TGTGCCAGTAGTATGTGGGGAGATTATGGCTACACCTTC. The genes are TRBV19 and TRBJ1-2; D not certain. This CDR3 contains 13 residues. The V end lost 3 bases, the J end lost 5 bases, and 10 bases lay between the germline ends. Germline values: CDR1 LNHDA, CDR2 SQIVND (reference sequence).

The V gene is TRBV12-2, the J gene TRBJ1-6; TRBD1 is the table's D call, not checked against the DNA. TRBV12-2 is listed as a pseudogene. There are 16 residues in the CDR3. The CDR3, as DNA: TGTGCAAGTCGCTTAGCTTGGGACAGGGGTAATTCACCCCTCCACTTT. Amino acids: CASRLAWDRGNSPLHF.

V usage is TRBV10-3 and J usage is TRBJ2-7; D unresolved. Trimming cost V 2 bases and J 0 bases, with 8 bases left between them. The CDR3 runs to 14 residues. Per germline, CDR1 ENHRY and CDR2 SYGVKD. The CDR3 nucleotides are TGTGCCATCAGTGAGAGGCAATCCTCCTACGAGCAGTACGTC. Translation gives CAISERQSSYEQYV.

The chain is built from TRBV6-5 and TRBJ2-7, with D maybe TRBD1 (5 bases). Germline loops: CDR1 MNHEY, CDR2 SVGAGI. The CDR3 is 15 amino acids. V shed 4 bases and J shed 0 bases, with 13 bases lying between them. CDR3 in amino acids: CASSWFQGSSYEQYV. For the CDR3, the DNA is TGTGCCAGCAGTTGGTTCCAGGGAAGCTCCTACGAGCAGTACGTC.